This T cell receptor (beta chain) was sequenced in a study of blood T cell repertoires in COVID-19. Across the study: The United States, Italy and Spain were the sources of the acute and convalescent COVID-19 samples. The cDNA or gDNA used as material had been derived from T cells, B-cell-depleted T cells, or PBMCs.

Participant-given clinical history determined each cohort assignment. Per the original methods: Researchers report that nucleated cell counts were estimated from reference gene primer amplification. The repertoire was sequenced with immunoSEQ multiplex PCR; TCRdb's copy has only in-frame clones and lacks some. Clone size and V and J calls were adopted from that table, with D and trimming inferred from the DNA. The sample lists approximately 220,000 clones, 86% occurring once. CDR3 length: 14 amino acids. The germline V gene encodes CDR1 SEHNR and CDR2 FQNEAQ (reference sequence). V dropped 0 bases and J dropped 3 bases, with 8 bases sitting between them.

The sequencing input was PBMCs or T cells enriched from blood (not recorded which). The clonotype comes from a woman between 40 and 55 years old with acute COVID-19. V is TRBV7-9 and J is TRBJ1-1; D not resolved. The CDR3 region is CASSLAGLDTEAFF. In nucleotides, the CDR3 is TGTGCCAGCAGCTTAGCTGGGCTGGACACTGAAGCTTTCTTT.